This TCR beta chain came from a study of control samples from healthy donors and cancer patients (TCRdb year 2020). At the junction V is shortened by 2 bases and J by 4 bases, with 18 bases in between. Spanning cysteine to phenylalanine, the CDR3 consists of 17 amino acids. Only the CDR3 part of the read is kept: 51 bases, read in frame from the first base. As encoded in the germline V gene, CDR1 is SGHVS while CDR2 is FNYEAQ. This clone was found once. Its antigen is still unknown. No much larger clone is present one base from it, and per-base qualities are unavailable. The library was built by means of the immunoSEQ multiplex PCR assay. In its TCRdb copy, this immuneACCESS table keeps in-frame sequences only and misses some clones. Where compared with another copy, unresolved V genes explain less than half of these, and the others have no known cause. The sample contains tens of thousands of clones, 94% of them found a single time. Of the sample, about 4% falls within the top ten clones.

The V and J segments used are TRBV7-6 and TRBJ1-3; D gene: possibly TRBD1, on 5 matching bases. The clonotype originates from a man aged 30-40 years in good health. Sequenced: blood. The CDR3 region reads CASSLIGGRVSGNTIYF. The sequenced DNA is TGTGCCAGCAGCTTAATAGGTGGCAGGGTATCAGGAAACACCATATATTTT.